The clone carrying this T cell receptor (beta chain) has ten or more counts. TCRdb reanalysed the PCR reads using MiXCR and keeps one entry per CDR3 protein. The sample carries about 630,000 distinct CDR3 sequences, about 25% recorded once. The data are from a study of molecular identifiers for immune sequencing clone quantification. The CDR3 length is 16 residues. The ends lost 0 bases at V and 0 bases at J; junction bases unmatched: 1. The germline gives CDR1 PRHDT, CDR2 FYEKMQ (reference sequence). Sequenced sample: naive CD8+ T cells from blood, with Jurkat cell RNA spiked in. As for subset: FACS-sorted CD8+CD4-CCR7+CD45RA+ naive T cells. The sequence derives from a human donor in good health. Some libraries in this study had Jurkat cell RNA spiked in. The chain couples TRBV13 to TRBJ1-5; 8 nucleotides align to TRBD1. The CDR3 loop is CASSLGGQVSNQPQHF. The CDR3 DNA reads TGTGCCAGCAGCTTAGGGGGACAGGTTAGCAATCAGCCCCAGCATTTT. Looking up the rest from reference TRBV13 and TRBJ1-5 gives the full variable domain: AAGVIQSPRHLIKEKRETATLKCYPIPRHDTVYWYQQGPGQDPQFLISFYEKMQSDKGSIPDRFSAQQFSDYHSELNMSSLELGDSALYFCASSLGGQVSNQPQHFGDGTRLSIL.